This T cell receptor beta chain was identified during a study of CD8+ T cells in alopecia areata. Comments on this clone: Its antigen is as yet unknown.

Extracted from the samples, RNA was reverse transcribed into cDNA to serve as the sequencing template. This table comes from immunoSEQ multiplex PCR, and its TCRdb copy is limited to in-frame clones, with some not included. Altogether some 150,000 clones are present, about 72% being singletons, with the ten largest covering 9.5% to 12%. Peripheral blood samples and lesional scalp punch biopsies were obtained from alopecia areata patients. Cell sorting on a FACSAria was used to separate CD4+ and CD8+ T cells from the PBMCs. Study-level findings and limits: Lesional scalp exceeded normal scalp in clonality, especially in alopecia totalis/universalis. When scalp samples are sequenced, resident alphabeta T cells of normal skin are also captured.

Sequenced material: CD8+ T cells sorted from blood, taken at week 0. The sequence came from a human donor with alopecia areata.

CDR3 bases: TGTGCCAGCAGCTTGACAGGGTCGATGGCGGGGAATTCACCCCTCCACTTT. Translation: CASSLTGSMAGNSPLHF. This sequence joins TRBV7-8 and TRBJ1-6; 7 bases agree with TRBD1. The trim removed 3 bases at V and 7 bases at J, leaving 12 bases unmatched. The CDR3 has 17 amino acids. Germline lookup yields CDR1 SGHVS and CDR2 FQNEAQ.